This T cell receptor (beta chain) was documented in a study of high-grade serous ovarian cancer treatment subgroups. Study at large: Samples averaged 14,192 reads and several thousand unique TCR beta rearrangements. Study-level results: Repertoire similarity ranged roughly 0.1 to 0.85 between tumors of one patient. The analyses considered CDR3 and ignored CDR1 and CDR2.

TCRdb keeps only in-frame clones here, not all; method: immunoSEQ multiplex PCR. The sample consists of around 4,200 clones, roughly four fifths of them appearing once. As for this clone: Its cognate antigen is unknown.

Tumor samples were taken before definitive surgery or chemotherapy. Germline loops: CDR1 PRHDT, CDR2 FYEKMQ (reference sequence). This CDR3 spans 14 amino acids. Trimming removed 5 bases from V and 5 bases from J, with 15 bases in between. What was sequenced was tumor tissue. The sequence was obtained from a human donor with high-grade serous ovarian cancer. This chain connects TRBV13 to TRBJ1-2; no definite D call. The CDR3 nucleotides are TGTGCCAGCAGCCTATCAGGTTCTCCATATGGCTACACCTTC. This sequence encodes CASSLSGSPYGYTF.